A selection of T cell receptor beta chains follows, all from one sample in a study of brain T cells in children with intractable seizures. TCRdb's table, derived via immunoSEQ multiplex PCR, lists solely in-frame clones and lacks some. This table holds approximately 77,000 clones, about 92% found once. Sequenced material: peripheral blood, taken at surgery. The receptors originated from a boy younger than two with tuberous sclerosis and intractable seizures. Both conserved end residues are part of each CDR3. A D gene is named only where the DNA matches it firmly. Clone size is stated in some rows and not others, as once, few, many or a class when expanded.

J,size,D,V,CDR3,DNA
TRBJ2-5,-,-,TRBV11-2,CASSLGQGVLETQYF,TGTGCCAGCAGCTTAGGGCAGGGTGTGTTGGAGACCCAGTACTTC
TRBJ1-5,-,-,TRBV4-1,CASSPGQPSNQPQHF,TGCGCCAGCAGCCCCGGACAGCCCAGCAATCAGCCCCAGCATTTT
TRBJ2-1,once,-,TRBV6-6,CASSRRAASLSGNEQFF,TGTGCCAGCAGTCGAAGAGCGGCCTCCCTAAGTGGCAATGAGCAGTTCTTC
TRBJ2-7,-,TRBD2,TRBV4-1,CASSQVRTSGPYEQYF,TGCGCCAGCAGCCAAGTCAGGACTAGCGGCCCCTACGAGCAGTACTTC
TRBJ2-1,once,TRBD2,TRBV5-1,CASSWTSGTNNEQFF,TGCGCCAGCAGCTGGACTAGCGGGACGAACAATGAGCAGTTCTTC
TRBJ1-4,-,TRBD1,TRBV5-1,CASSNRGTGEKLFF,TGCGCCAGCAGCAACCGAGGGACAGGTGAAAAACTGTTTTTT
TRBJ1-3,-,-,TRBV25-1,CASSETAGGNTIYF,TGTGCCAGCAGTGAAACGGCAGGGGGAAACACCATATATTTT
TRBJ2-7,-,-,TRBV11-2,CASSLGSRKYEQYF,TGTGCCAGCAGCCTAGGGTCTCGTAAATACGAGCAGTACTTC
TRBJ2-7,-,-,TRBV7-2,CASSLGTLAYEQYF,TGTGCCAGCAGTTTGGGGACGCTAGCCTACGAGCAGTACTTC
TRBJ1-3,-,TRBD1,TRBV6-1,CASSEQTGTGVSGNTIYF,TGTGCCAGCAGTGAACAAACCGGGACAGGGGTGTCAGGAAACACCATATATTTT
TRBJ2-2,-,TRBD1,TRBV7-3,CASSFRTGGTGELFF,TGTGCCAGCAGCTTCAGGACAGGGGGCACCGGGGAGCTGTTTTTT
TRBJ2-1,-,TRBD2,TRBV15,CATSRGGGLAGGGEQFF,TGTGCCACCAGCAGAGGCGGGGGGCTAGCGGGAGGAGGAGAGCAGTTCTTC
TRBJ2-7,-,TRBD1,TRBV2,CASRLTGKSYEQYF,TGTGCCAGCAGGCTGACAGGGAAATCCTACGAGCAGTACTTC
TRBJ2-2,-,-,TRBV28,CASSLFDRASGELFF,TGTGCCAGCAGTTTATTTGACAGAGCCTCCGGGGAGCTGTTTTTT
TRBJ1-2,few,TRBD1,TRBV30,CACTTGIGYTF,TGTGCCTGTACGACAGGGATCGGCTACACCTTC
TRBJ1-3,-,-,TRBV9,CASSEDSYSGNTIYF,TGTGCCAGCAGCGAGGACAGTTACTCTGGAAACACCATATATTTT
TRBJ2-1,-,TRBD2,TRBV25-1,CASSFGGTSGNTEQFF,TGTGCCAGCAGTTTTGGTGGGACTAGCGGGAACACTGAGCAGTTCTTC
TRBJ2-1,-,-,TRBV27,CASSPRDAWAEQFF,TGTGCCAGCAGTCCCCGGGACGCATGGGCTGAGCAGTTCTTC
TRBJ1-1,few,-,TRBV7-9,CASSLLTGSEAFF,TGTGCCAGCAGCTTATTAACCGGGTCTGAAGCTTTCTTT
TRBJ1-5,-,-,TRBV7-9,CASSEGVEGNQPQHF,TGTGCCAGCAGCGAGGGGGTAGAGGGCAATCAGCCCCAGCATTTT
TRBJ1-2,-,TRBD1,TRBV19,CASSIEGASGYTF,TGTGCCAGTAGTATTGAGGGGGCTAGTGGCTACACCTTC
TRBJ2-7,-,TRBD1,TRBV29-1,CSVLDRGGGEQYF,TGCAGCGTTCTAGACAGGGGGGGTGGTGAACAGTACTTC
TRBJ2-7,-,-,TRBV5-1,CASSLVYRSSYEQYF,TGCGCCAGCAGCTTGGTTTACCGAAGCTCCTACGAGCAGTACTTC
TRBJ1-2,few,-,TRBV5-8,CASSLVQGAYTF,TGTGCCAGCAGCTTGGTACAGGGAGCCTACACCTTC
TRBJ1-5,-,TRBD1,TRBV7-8,CASSFWTGGGHQPQHF,TGTGCCAGCAGCTTTTGGACAGGGGGGGGTCATCAGCCCCAGCATTTT
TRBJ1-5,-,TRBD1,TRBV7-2,CASSSDRGNQPQHF,TGTGCCAGCAGCTCAGACAGGGGGAATCAGCCCCAGCATTTT
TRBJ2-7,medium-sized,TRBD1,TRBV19,CASSISPGQSYEQYF,TGTGCCAGTAGTATATCACCGGGACAGTCCTACGAGCAGTACTTC
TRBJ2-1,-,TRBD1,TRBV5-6,CASSLGDRANEQFF,TGTGCCAGCAGCTTGGGGGACAGGGCTAATGAGCAGTTCTTC
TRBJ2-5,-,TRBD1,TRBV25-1,CASSDRGQETQYF,TGTGCCAGCAGTGACAGGGGGCAAGAGACCCAGTACTTC
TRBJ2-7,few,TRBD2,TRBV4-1,CASSQGASGAYEQYF,TGCGCCAGCAGCCAAGGAGCTAGCGGAGCCTACGAGCAGTACTTC
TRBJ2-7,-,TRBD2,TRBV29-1,CSVYGTSGIYEQYF,TGCAGCGTTTACGGTACTAGCGGGATCTACGAGCAGTACTTC
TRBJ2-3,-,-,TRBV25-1,CASSEYDTQYF,TGTGCCAGCAGTGAGTACGATACGCAGTATTTT
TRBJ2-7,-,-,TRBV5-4,CASSLWGVPYEQYF,TGTGCCAGCAGCTTGTGGGGGGTGCCCTACGAGCAGTACTTC
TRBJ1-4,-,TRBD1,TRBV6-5,CASSRRQGTNEKLFF,TGTGCCAGCAGCCGAAGACAGGGGACTAATGAAAAACTGTTTTTT
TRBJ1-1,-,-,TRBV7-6,CASSLGQGRGTEAFF,TGTGCCAGCAGCTTAGGGCAGGGGAGGGGCACTGAAGCTTTCTTT
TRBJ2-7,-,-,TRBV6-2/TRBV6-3,CASSPPQGYEQYF,TGTGCCAGCAGTCCCCCACAGGGCTACGAGCAGTACTTC
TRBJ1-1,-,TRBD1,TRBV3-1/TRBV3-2,CASSQDLNRGGTEAFF,TGTGCCAGCAGCCAAGATCTAAACAGGGGGGGCACTGAAGCTTTCTTT
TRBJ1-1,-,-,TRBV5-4,CASSRDSMNTEAFF,TGTGCCAGCAGCCGCGACAGCATGAACACTGAAGCTTTCTTT
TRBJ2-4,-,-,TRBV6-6,CASSPFEDILAKNIQYF,TGTGCCAGCAGTCCCTTTGAGGACATACTAGCCAAAAACATTCAGTACTTC
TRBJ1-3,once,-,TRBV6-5,CASSSQGYSGNTIYF,TGTGCCAGCAGTTCACAGGGATACTCTGGAAACACCATATATTTT
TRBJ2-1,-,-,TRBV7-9,CASSWNEARNNEQFF,TGTGCCAGCAGCTGGAACGAAGCCCGAAACAATGAGCAGTTCTTC
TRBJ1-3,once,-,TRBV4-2,CASSQVSGGSSGNTIYF,TGTGCCAGCAGCCAAGTCTCAGGCGGGAGCTCTGGAAACACCATATATTTT